One and the same sample provided the 19 T cell receptor beta chains below, sequenced in a study of blood T cell repertoires in COVID-19 (TCRdb year 2020). The method behind the library was the immunoSEQ multiplex PCR assay. Not all clones reach the TCRdb copy of this immuneACCESS table, which keeps in-frame sequences only. Checked studies attribute under half of the gap to unresolved V genes and leave the rest unexplained. This sample gives 55,000 to 80,000 clones in total; around 90% of them show up just once. Of the sample, approximately 28% is held by the ten largest clones. Sequenced material: peripheral blood. The receptor source for this set is a man aged 50 or older with acute or convalescent COVID-19.

The V and J genes are TRBV7-3 and TRBJ2-2; 9 nucleotides match TRBD1. Trimming cost V 4 bases and J 6 bases; bases outside gene matches: 6. The germline V gene has CDR1 SGHTA and CDR2 FQGTGA. CDR3 length: 15 residues. CDR3 DNA: TGTGCCAGCAGCTCCGGACAGGGGAGTGCCGGGGAGCTGTTTTTT. It is translated as CASSSGQGSAGELFF.

Here the CDR3 DNA reads TGTGCCATCAGGCCCCGACAGGGGACAACTATCTCCGATGGGGCCAACGTCCTGACTTTC. Amino acids: CAIRPRQGTTISDGANVLTF. The chain has TRBV10-3 and TRBJ2-6; 8 bases fit TRBD1. Germline assignment: CDR1 ENHRY and CDR2 SYGVKD. J lost 3 bases, V lost 6 bases, and 19 bases had no gene match. CDR3 length: 20 amino acids.

Comment on this clone: Relative to the germline gene, one junction end is altered; a read error may explain this. The CDR3 spells CASRPLRDRPFF. In DNA, the CDR3 is TGTGCCAGCAGACCTCTCCGGGACAGGCCCTTCTTC. The chain joins TRBV28 to TRBJ1-2, with 8 bases aligning to TRBD1. Germline CDR1 and CDR2: MDHEN and SYDVKM. The CDR3 runs 12 residues.

The V call is TRBV10-3, the J call TRBJ1-5; 12 positions match TRBD1. This CDR3 has 18 amino acids. Trimming took 2 bases from V and 6 from J; bases not matched to a gene: 11. Germline CDR1 ENHRY, CDR2 SYGVKD. The DNA of the CDR3 is TGTGCCATCAGTGAGGCCATGGGACAGGGGGCGACGAGTCAGCCCCAGCATTTT. Amino acid sequence: CAISEAMGQGATSQPQHF.

Concerning this clone itself: An end of the junction differs from the germline gene, which may be a read error. This chain uses TRBV7-7 with TRBJ2-2; 7 bases fit TRBD1. Germline V lookup: CDR1 SSHAT, CDR2 FNYEAQ (reference sequence). This CDR3 is built from 15 residues. The CDR3 spells CASSLQGPDTGELFF. The CDR3 nucleotides read TGTGCTAGCAGCTTACAGGGGCCGGACACCGGGGAGCTGTTTTTT.

The chain employs TRBV5-1 and TRBJ2-6; D is undetermined. The CDR3 spans 15 residues. The germline CDR1 and CDR2 sequences are SGHRS and YFSETQ. The germline V and J ends were trimmed by 3 bases and 0 bases, with 7 bases remaining between them. As DNA, the CDR3 is TGCGCCAGCAGCTCCCGAGGCTCTGGGGCCAACGTCCTGACTTTC. This encodes CASSSRGSGANVLTF.

The gene calls are TRBV4-1 and TRBJ2-1, with 9 bases lining up with TRBD2. The CDR3 consists of 15 residues. V lost 7 bases and J lost 4; bases outside the gene matches: 8. Germline CDR1 and CDR2: MGHRA and YSYEKL. CDR3 DNA: TGCGCCAGCACCCCTGTAGCGGGGGCATACAATGAGCAGTTCTTC. This encodes CASTPVAGAYNEQFF.

This chain joins TRBV11-2 and TRBJ2-5, with TRBD2 matching over 7 bases. With 2 bases clipped from V and 0 bases from J, the junction kept 12 bases outside the gene matches. Germline CDR1 SGHAT, CDR2 FQNNGV. The CDR3 consists of 18 residues. CDR3 residues: CASSLTPGSSGHQETQYF. The CDR3, as DNA: TGTGCCAGCAGCTTAACCCCGGGGTCTAGCGGACACCAAGAGACCCAGTACTTC.

The rearrangement uses TRBV11-2 and TRBJ2-7; no firm D call. The germline V gene encodes CDR1 SGHAT and CDR2 FQNNGV. V gave up 2 bases and J gave up 4 bases, with 15 bases separating them. The CDR3 is made up of 15 amino acids. The CDR3 region has the DNA TGTGCCAGCAGCTTAAGCCAGGCCAAGTTTTACGAGCAGTACTTC. It encodes CASSLSQAKFYEQYF. The entire variable domain, with the rest obtained from reference TRBV11-2 and TRBJ2-7, is as follows: EAGVAQSPRYKIIEKRQSVAFWCNPISGHATLYWYQQILGQGPKLLIQFQNNGVVDDSQLPKDRFSAERLKGVDSTLKIQPAKLEDSAVYLCASSLSQAKFYEQYFGPGTRLTVT.

The chain links TRBV7-3 to TRBJ2-1, with D possibly TRBD1 on 5 matching bases. CDR1 SGHTA and CDR2 FQGTGA come from the germline V gene. V was pared by 4 bases and J by 8 bases, with 15 bases between. The CDR3 contains 14 residues. The CDR3 here is CASSSGSGLDEQFF. CDR3 in DNA: TGTGCCAGCAGCTCTGGGTCAGGGCTCGATGAGCAGTTCTTC. Variable domain in full (rest from reference TRBV7-3 and TRBJ2-1): GAGVSQTPSNKVTEKGKYVELRCDPISGHTALYWYRQSLGQGPEFLIYFQGTGAADDSGLPNDRFFAVRPEGSVSTLKIQRTERGDSAVYLCASSSGSGLDEQFFGPGTRLTVL.

The chain employs TRBV11-2 and TRBJ1-2, with a tentative D call TRBD1 (5 bases). The V gene lost 4 bases and the J gene lost 3 bases, with 9 bases spanning the gap. The CDR3 loop spans 13 amino acids. Germline values: CDR1 SGHAT, CDR2 FQNNGV. In DNA, the CDR3 is TGTGCCAGCAGCTACGGGGGTGACTATGGCTACACCTTC. It translates to CASSYGGDYGYTF.

V usage is TRBV18 and J usage is TRBJ1-1; TRBD1 matches at 11 bases. The CDR3 spans 16 residues. CDR1 and CDR2 from the germline V gene are KGHSH and LQKENI. With V trimmed by 3 bases and J by 0 bases, 3 bases remained unmatched. The chain's CDR3 is CASSPRTGGLNTEAFF. The CDR3, as DNA: TGTGCCAGCTCACCTCGGACAGGGGGCCTGAACACTGAAGCTTTCTTT. The full variable domain, in which reference TRBV18 and TRBJ1-1 provide the parts outside the CDR3, is NAGVMQNPRHLVRRRGQEARLRCSPMKGHSHVYWYRQLPEEGLKFMVYLQKENIIDESGMPKERFSAEFPKEGPSILRIQQVVRGDSAAYFCASSPRTGGLNTEAFFGQGTRLTVV.

The rearrangement links TRBV7-9 to TRBJ1-5; TRBD1 might be the D (6 bases). CDR3 length: 15 residues. Germline V lookup: CDR1 SEHNR, CDR2 FQNEAQ (reference sequence). With 5 bases removed from V and 5 bases from J, the gap between germline ends came to 16 bases. CDR3 DNA: TGTGCCAGCAGCCCCGGGGCGGGGGCGTATCAGCCCCAGCATTTT. Translated: CASSPGAGAYQPQHF.

This clone was seen only a few times. This chain joins TRBV5-6 and TRBJ1-1, with D maybe TRBD1 (5 bases). The CDR3 has 16 amino acids. V lost 5 bases and J lost 3, with 20 bases in between. Germline V lookup: CDR1 SGHDT, CDR2 YYEEEE. The CDR3 DNA follows: TGTGCCAGCAGAAGAATAACAGGCTTTGGTGACACTGAAGCTTTCTTT. Translated: CASRRITGFGDTEAFF.

The chain employs TRBV15 and TRBJ2-7; TRBD1 matches 9 bases. The CDR3 totals 21 residues. Unmatched junction bases numbered 22, after V lost 3 bases and J lost 1 base. Germline V gene lookup returns CDR1 LNHNV and CDR2 YYDKDF (reference sequence). The CDR3 sequence is CATSRGTGQKLRMVVSYEQYF. CDR3 nucleotide sequence: TGTGCCACCAGCAGGGGGACAGGGCAAAAGCTGAGGATGGTGGTGTCCTACGAGCAGTACTTC.

This clone was seen once. The chain carries TRBV18 and TRBJ1-4; 9 bases are shared with TRBD1. Unmatched junction bases numbered 7, after V lost 0 bases and J lost 8 bases. This CDR3 spans 16 amino acids. Looked up from germline, CDR1 is KGHSH and CDR2 is LQKENI. CDR3 sequence: CASSPPIGQGNEKLFF. The CDR3 DNA reads as TGTGCCAGCTCACCACCTATAGGACAGGGGAACGAAAAACTGTTTTTT.

J is TRBJ2-1 and V is TRBV29-1, with 11 bases that match TRBD1. The CDR3 has 14 amino acids. Germline V lookup: CDR1 SQVTM, CDR2 ANQGSEA. After removal of 7 bases from V and 2 bases from J, the junction contained 4 bases not matched to a gene. CDR3 coding DNA: TGCAGCGGCACGGGACAGGGGGCCTACAATGAGCAGTTCTTC. It encodes CSGTGQGAYNEQFF.

There are a few counts of this clone. The V and J genes are TRBV4-1 and TRBJ1-5; no clear D gene. V shed 4 bases and J shed 1 base, with 17 bases lying between them. The CDR3 is 17 residues long. Germline V gene data show CDR1 as MGHRA and CDR2 as YSYEKL. CDR3 residues: CASSLGSLGLSNQPQHF. The CDR3 DNA follows: TGCGCCAGCAGCCTCGGGAGCCTAGGTTTGAGCAATCAGCCCCAGCATTTT.

This clone was recorded once. The chain recombines TRBV27 with TRBJ1-1; no reliable D call. Germline values: CDR1 MNHEY, CDR2 SMNVEV (reference sequence). V gave up 4 bases and J gave up 0 bases, with 9 bases separating them. The CDR3 sequence is 14 residues long. CDR3 in DNA: TGTGCCAGCAGTTCCGCGTCATTGAACACTGAAGCTTTCTTT. This codes for CASSSASLNTEAFF.